This TCR beta chain originates from a study of neoadjuvant anti-PD-1 for oral cavity cancer. Study in general: Nivolumab at 3 mg/kg was mostly given biweekly, three to four doses, pre-surgery. Patients without progression received a fourth nivolumab dose around day 43, then surgical resection on days 50-56.

The table came from immunoSEQ multiplex PCR; TCRdb's copy has only in-frame clones and leaves some out. The table lists under 10,000 clones, over 50% of them singletons. Of note for this clone: Antigen unknown.

Study conclusions and caveats: Pretreatment Treg/Th17 ratio correlated inversely with post-treatment tumor clonality. Greater tumor shrinkage accompanied bigger post-treatment sizes of preexisting clones.

This CDR3 contains 16 residues. V gave up 5 bases and J gave up 3 bases, with 17 bases separating them. CDR1 and CDR2 from the germline V gene are SEHNR and FQNEAQ (reference sequence). V and J are TRBV7-9 and TRBJ1-3; D is unresolved. This receptor was identified in a person aged 40 to 85 with oral cavity squamous cell carcinoma. The sequenced sample was tumor tissue, obtained before nivolumab (anti-PD-1) treatment. CDR3 in DNA: TGTGCCAGCAGCCCCACCTTCGATATTTTTGGAAACACCATATATTTT. It is translated as CASSPTFDIFGNTIYF.